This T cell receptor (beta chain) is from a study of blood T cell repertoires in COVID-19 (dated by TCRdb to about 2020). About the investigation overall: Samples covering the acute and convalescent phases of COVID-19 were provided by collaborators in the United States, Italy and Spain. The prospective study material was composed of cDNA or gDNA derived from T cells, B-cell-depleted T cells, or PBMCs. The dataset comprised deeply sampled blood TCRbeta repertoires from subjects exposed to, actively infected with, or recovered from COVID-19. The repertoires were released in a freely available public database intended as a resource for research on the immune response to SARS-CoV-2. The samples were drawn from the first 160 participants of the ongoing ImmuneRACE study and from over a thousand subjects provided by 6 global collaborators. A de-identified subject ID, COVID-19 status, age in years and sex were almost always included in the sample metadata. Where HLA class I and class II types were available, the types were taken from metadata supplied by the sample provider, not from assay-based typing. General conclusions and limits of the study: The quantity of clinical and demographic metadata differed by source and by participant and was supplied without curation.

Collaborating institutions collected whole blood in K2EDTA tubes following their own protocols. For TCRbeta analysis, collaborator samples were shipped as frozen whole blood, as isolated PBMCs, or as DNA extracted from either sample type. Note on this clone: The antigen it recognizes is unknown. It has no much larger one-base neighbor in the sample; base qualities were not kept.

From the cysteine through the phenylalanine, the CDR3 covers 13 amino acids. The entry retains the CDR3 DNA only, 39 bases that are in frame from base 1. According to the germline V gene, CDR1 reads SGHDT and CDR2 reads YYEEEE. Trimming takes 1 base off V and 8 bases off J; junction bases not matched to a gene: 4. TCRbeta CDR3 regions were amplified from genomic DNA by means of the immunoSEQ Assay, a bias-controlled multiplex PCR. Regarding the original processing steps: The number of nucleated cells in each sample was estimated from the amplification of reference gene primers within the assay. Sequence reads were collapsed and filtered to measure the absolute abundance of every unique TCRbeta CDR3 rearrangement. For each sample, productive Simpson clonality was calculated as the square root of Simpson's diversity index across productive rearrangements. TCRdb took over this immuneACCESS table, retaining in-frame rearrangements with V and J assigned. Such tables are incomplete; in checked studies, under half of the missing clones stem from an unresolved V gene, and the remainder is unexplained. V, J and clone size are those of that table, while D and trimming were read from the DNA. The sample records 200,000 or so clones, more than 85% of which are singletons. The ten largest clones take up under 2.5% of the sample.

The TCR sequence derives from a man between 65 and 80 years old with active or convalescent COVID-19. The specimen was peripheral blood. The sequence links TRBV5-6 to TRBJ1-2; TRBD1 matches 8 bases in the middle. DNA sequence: TGTGCCAGCAGCTTGTGGACAGGGATCGGCTACACCTTC. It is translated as CASSLWTGIGYTF.